The clone carrying this TCR beta chain was found a few times. Antigen unknown. The data belong to a study of T cell repertoires in cytomegalovirus infection. The wider study: Epitope selection comprised recently identified HLA-C-restricted CMV epitopes and well-studied HLA-B-restricted CMV epitopes. Public TCR beta signatures provided an indication of both CMV infection and a matching HLA type. Overall study findings and caveats: CMV-specific TCR beta clonotypes restricted by HLA-C dominated the ex vivo response. Public TCR beta family frequency separated CMV-and-HLA carriers, including in an independent cohort.

CDR1 and CDR2 (germline): SEHNR, FQNEAQ (reference sequence). The CDR3 is made up of 15 amino acids. Trimming pared 6 bases from V and 1 base from J, leaving 15 bases between. TCRdb re-called the reads through MiXCR, storing one row per CDR3 protein. The sample carries about 770,000 distinct CDR3 sequences, roughly 29% recorded once. The starting material was cultured CD8+ T cells from PBMCs, obtained from culture after CMV antigen stimulation. This TCR came from a human donor in good health (CMV status not recorded). Some clones in this sample may be carry-over from other donors' samples. V usage is TRBV7-9 and J usage is TRBJ2-5; D is possibly TRBD1 (6 bases). CDR3 DNA: TGTGCCAGCAGGCAGAAAGACAGGACCCAAGAGACCCAGTACTTC. Its protein is CASRQKDRTQETQYF.